These T cell receptor beta chains were read from a single sample in a study of T cells after yellow fever vaccination. From the 5' RACE reads, TCRdb called clonotypes with MiXCR, one entry per CDR3 protein. The table records about 340,000 distinct CDR3 sequences, 4% of them present only once. The specimen comprised PBMCs, sampled 5 days after the yellow fever booster vaccination. The receptors were sampled from a man younger than 35 who received the YFV17D yellow fever vaccine. CDR3s include the opening cysteine and the closing phenylalanine or tryptophan. The D gene is left open where the match is weak. Size tells how often a clone was seen (once, few, many) or the class of an expanded clone, and some rows leave it out.

j_gene: TRBJ2-3
abundance: -
d_gene: -
v_gene: TRBV10-3
CDR3aa: CAIRVPGRISDTQYF
CDR3nt: TGTGCCATCAGAGTCCCCGGAAGGATCTCAGATACGCAGTATTTT

j_gene: TRBJ1-2
abundance: -
d_gene: -
v_gene: TRBV5-4
CDR3aa: CASSLAMGPTYGYTF
CDR3nt: TGTGCCAGCAGCTTGGCCATGGGCCCCACGTATGGCTACACCTTC

j_gene: TRBJ1-2
abundance: few
d_gene: TRBD1
v_gene: TRBV7-2
CDR3aa: CASRYQGAQYYGYTF
CDR3nt: TGTGCCAGCAGGTACCAGGGGGCGCAGTACTATGGCTACACCTTC

j_gene: TRBJ2-1
abundance: few
d_gene: -
v_gene: TRBV27
CDR3aa: CASSWTPVDEQFF
CDR3nt: TGTGCCAGCAGTTGGACCCCGGTAGACGAGCAGTTCTTC

j_gene: TRBJ2-3
abundance: -
d_gene: TRBD2
v_gene: TRBV5-6
CDR3aa: CASSSSGRIDTQYF
CDR3nt: TGTGCCAGCAGCTCTAGCGGTCGGATAGATACGCAGTATTTT

j_gene: TRBJ2-1
abundance: -
d_gene: TRBD2
v_gene: TRBV4-3
CDR3aa: CASSQDLAGPDNEQFF
CDR3nt: TGCGCCAGCAGCCAAGATCTAGCGGGGCCAGACAATGAGCAGTTCTTC

j_gene: TRBJ2-1
abundance: few
d_gene: -
v_gene: TRBV12-3/TRBV12-4
CDR3aa: CASSLVLLWGNEQFF
CDR3nt: TGTGCCAGCAGTTTGGTCCTCCTATGGGGCAATGAGCAGTTCTTC

j_gene: TRBJ1-2
abundance: many
d_gene: TRBD1
v_gene: TRBV7-9
CDR3aa: CASRPRKGQRNGYTF
CDR3nt: TGTGCCAGCAGGCCACGTAAGGGACAGCGAAATGGCTACACCTTC

j_gene: TRBJ2-2
abundance: -
d_gene: -
v_gene: TRBV18
CDR3aa: CASSRSTNTGELFF
CDR3nt: TGTGCCAGCTCACGCTCAACTAACACCGGGGAGCTGTTTTTT

j_gene: TRBJ1-6
abundance: -
d_gene: -
v_gene: TRBV12-3/TRBV12-4
CDR3aa: CASSPSPSPLHF
CDR3nt: TGTGCCAGCAGTCCCAGTCCTTCACCCCTCCACTTT

j_gene: TRBJ1-6
abundance: few
d_gene: -
v_gene: TRBV5-1
CDR3aa: CASSLRIHGTYDNSPLHF
CDR3nt: TGCGCCAGCAGCTTACGTATCCATGGGACATACGATAATTCACCCCTCCACTTT

j_gene: TRBJ2-2
abundance: many
d_gene: -
v_gene: TRBV4-3
CDR3aa: CASSQWARENTGELFF
CDR3nt: TGCGCCAGCAGCCAATGGGCCCGGGAGAACACCGGGGAGCTGTTTTTT

j_gene: TRBJ1-5
abundance: -
d_gene: -
v_gene: TRBV5-5
CDR3aa: CASSLYWPRGNQPQHF
CDR3nt: TGTGCCAGCAGCTTGTATTGGCCCCGAGGCAATCAGCCCCAGCATTTT

j_gene: TRBJ1-3
abundance: -
d_gene: TRBD1
v_gene: TRBV20-1
CDR3aa: CSARTGSGNTIYF
CDR3nt: TGCAGTGCCAGGACAGGTTCTGGAAACACCATATATTTT

j_gene: TRBJ1-5
abundance: many
d_gene: -
v_gene: TRBV20-1
CDR3aa: CSARDTRGNQPQHF
CDR3nt: TGCAGTGCTAGAGATACGAGGGGCAATCAGCCCCAGCATTTT

j_gene: TRBJ1-2
abundance: -
d_gene: TRBD1
v_gene: TRBV12-3/TRBV12-4
CDR3aa: CASVRDRAVTLGGYTF
CDR3nt: TGTGCCAGCGTCCGGGACAGGGCTGTCACTCTTGGAGGCTACACCTTC

j_gene: TRBJ2-1
abundance: many
d_gene: -
v_gene: TRBV7-3
CDR3aa: CASSPRAFSSYNEQFF
CDR3nt: TGTGCCAGCAGCCCCCGGGCTTTCTCTTCCTACAATGAGCAGTTCTTC

j_gene: TRBJ1-1
abundance: many
d_gene: TRBD1
v_gene: TRBV7-8
CDR3aa: CASSTWTGEGVTEAFF
CDR3nt: TGTGCCAGCAGCACCTGGACAGGGGAGGGAGTCACTGAAGCTTTCTTT

j_gene: TRBJ2-5
abundance: few
d_gene: -
v_gene: TRBV5-1
CDR3aa: CASSFLGAPETQYF
CDR3nt: TGCGCCAGCAGCTTCCTCGGGGCCCCAGAGACCCAGTACTTC

j_gene: TRBJ1-1
abundance: -
d_gene: -
v_gene: TRBV9
CDR3aa: CASSVGNMNTEAFF
CDR3nt: TGTGCCAGCAGCGTAGGGAACATGAACACTGAAGCTTTCTTT